This T cell receptor beta chain was sequenced in a study of tissue T cells after allogeneic stem cell transplantation. This clone is medium-sized within its sample. The gene names here belong to mouse. The sequenced fragment ends 1 residue before the CDR3 boundary, so the rest is inferred from the germline J gene. Germline loops: CDR1 SGHSA, CDR2 FRNQAP. With V trimmed by 5 bases and J by 4 bases, 1 base remained unmatched. This CDR3 spans 13 amino acids. Sequencing used immunoSEQ multiplex PCR; TCRdb keeps in-frame clones, though not all of them. Here the sample spans 45,000 to 50,000 clones, roughly four fifths being singletons.

The TCR comes from a pool of C57BL/6 mice in good health. This chain uses TRBV16 with TRBJ1-3; 8 nucleotides align to TRBD1. The source material was sorted cells pooled from one or two spleens. The CDR3 sequence is CASSRDRGNTLYF. The sequenced CDR3 bases are TGTGCAAGCAGCCGGGACAGGGGAAATACGCTCTAT.